This T cell receptor beta chain was captured in a study of Graves' ophthalmopathy and Graves' hyperthyroidism. Study observations and caveats: This model predicted ophthalmopathy progression (sensitivity 70.59%, specificity around 72%).

The PBMC fraction was derived from 9.5 to 10 ml of fresh peripheral blood. The length of the CDR3 is 13 residues. Trimming took off 6 bases at V and 7 bases at J, with 15 bases between the two ends. The germline CDR1 and CDR2 sequences are SGHVS and FNYEAQ. Remarks on this clonotype: Its specificity is unknown.

Transcripts of RNA were the source for amplifying TCR beta CDR3 regions. An opening RT-PCR round employed HTBI primers and preceded a second-round multiplex PCR. MiXCR, applied by TCRdb to the multiplex PCR reads, yields one record per CDR3 protein. The sample has about 740,000 distinct CDR3 sequences, 35% to 50% seen once. This chain uses TRBV7-6 with TRBJ1-2; the D gene is possibly TRBD1 (5 bases). What was sequenced was peripheral blood. The sequence derives from an adult man with Graves' ophthalmopathy. CDR3 sequence: CASSLTQGTGYTF. Written as DNA, the CDR3 is TGTGCCAGCAGTTTAACCCAGGGAACTGGCTACACCTTC.